The 15 T cell receptor beta chains below all came from one sample that was sequenced in a study of neoadjuvant nivolumab and ipilimumab in lung cancer. Produced via immunoSEQ multiplex PCR; TCRdb's table is partial and in-frame only. Of about 12,000 clones in the sample, more than 90% were seen once. This material consisted of peripheral blood, taken after neoadjuvant nivolumab, alone or with ipilimumab, at or shortly before surgery. The source is an adult with non-small cell lung cancer.

The rearrangement uses TRBV29-1 and TRBJ2-3; 10 nucleotides line up with TRBD2. This CDR3 comprises 15 residues. Per the germline V gene, CDR1 is SQVTM and CDR2 is ANQGSEA. V was clipped by 4 bases and J by 3 bases; unmatched bases: 7. The CDR3 loop is CSVGASGSYTDTQYF. In nucleotides, the CDR3 is TGCAGCGTTGGGGCTAGCGGGAGTTATACAGATACGCAGTATTTT.

This clone was observed a single time. The chain carries TRBV5-6 and TRBJ1-1; TRBD1 is a possible D gene (5 bases). V was shortened by 1 base and J by 1 base, with 11 bases between the two germline ends. CDR1 is SGHDT, CDR2 YYEEEE, per germline. The CDR3 extends over 15 amino acids. In nucleotides, the CDR3 is TGTGCCAGCAGCTTGTTGCGGGGCAGGAACACTGAAGCTTTCTTT. Amino acid sequence: CASSLLRGRNTEAFF.

The rearrangement links TRBV27 to TRBJ2-5; D possibly corresponds to TRBD1 (8 bases). The V gene lost 6 bases and the J gene lost 3 bases, with 14 bases spanning the gap. Germline V gene sequence: CDR1 MNHEY, CDR2 SMNVEV (reference sequence). The length of the CDR3 is 14 residues. The CDR3 DNA sequence: TGTGCCAGCAGCCGGACAGGGACTAAAGAGACCCAGTACTTC. It codes for CASSRTGTKETQYF.

This chain uses TRBV5-1 with TRBJ2-7; D is tentatively TRBD1 or TRBD2 (5 bases each). This CDR3 is 16 amino acids long. The ends were cut back, 3 bases at V and 1 base at J, with 17 bases in the middle. CDR1 is SGHRS and CDR2 is YFSETQ in the germline V gene. CDR3: CASSSGRGEISYEQYF. The CDR3, as DNA: TGCGCCAGCAGCTCGGGTAGAGGGGAGATATCCTACGAGCAGTACTTC.

The J gene is TRBJ2-7, the V gene TRBV11-3; D uncertain. This CDR3 spans 16 amino acids. Germline V gives CDR1 SGHNT, CDR2 YENEEA. V gave up 1 base and J gave up 2 bases, with 15 bases separating them. CDR3 nucleotides: TGTGCCAGCAGCTTAGGACGTGTGGGCGGCACCTACGAGCAGTACTTC. Protein product: CASSLGRVGGTYEQYF.

The rearrangement uses TRBV15 and TRBJ1-5; D is unclear. In germline, CDR1 is LNHNV, CDR2 YYDKDF (reference sequence). V was clipped by 0 bases and J by 8 bases, with 11 bases between them. The length of the CDR3 is 14 residues. The CDR3 sequence is CATSRDRGWEPQHF. CDR3 nucleotides: TGTGCCACCAGCAGAGATCGGGGTTGGGAGCCCCAGCATTTT.

The V call is TRBV7-9, the J call TRBJ2-1; D possibly corresponds to TRBD2 (6 bases). The ends were cut back, 5 bases at V and 7 bases at J, with 15 bases in the middle. CDR1 and CDR2 from the germline V gene are SEHNR and FQNEAQ (reference sequence). The CDR3 consists of 14 residues. The CDR3 DNA is TGTGCCAGCAGCCCAGGGATCGGGAGTAATGAGCAGTTCTTC. It translates to CASSPGIGSNEQFF.

The rearrangement links TRBV20-1 to TRBJ2-3; tentatively, D is TRBD1 or TRBD2 (5 bases each). CDR3 length: 11 amino acids. Germline-derived CDR1 and CDR2 are DFQATT and SNEGSKA (reference sequence). Between the trimmed V and J ends, which lost 6 bases and 1 base, there was a span of 5 bases. The CDR3 reads CSAGRTDTQYF. DNA of the CDR3: TGCAGTGCGGGACGCACAGATACGCAGTATTTT.

The gene calls are TRBV27 and TRBJ2-7; 11 bases align to TRBD2. The CDR3 consists of 14 residues. Germline assignment: CDR1 MNHEY and CDR2 SMNVEV (reference sequence). The junction had 8 bases not matched to a gene; V was cut back by 7 bases and J by 6 bases. The CDR3 DNA sequence: TGTGCCAGCATTTCGACTAGCGGGATGGGCGAGCAGTACTTC. Translation: CASISTSGMGEQYF.

The V call is TRBV7-3, the J call TRBJ2-2; no firm D call. The CDR3 is 13 residues long. Trimming removed 0 bases at V and 6 bases at J, with 5 bases between. Germline assignment: CDR1 SGHTA and CDR2 FQGTGA. As DNA, the CDR3 is TGTGCCAGCAGCTTAACTTTGGCCGGGGAGCTGTTTTTT. Its translation is CASSLTLAGELFF.

The V gene is TRBV9, the J gene TRBJ2-1, with D possibly matching TRBD1 (6 bases). V shed 7 bases and J shed 1 base, with 15 bases lying between them. Germline CDR1 reads SGDLS; CDR2 reads YYNGEE. The CDR3 runs to 15 residues. The CDR3 reads CASQVGQGSYNEQFF. The CDR3 nucleotides read TGTGCCAGCCAAGTAGGTCAGGGGTCCTACAATGAGCAGTTCTTC.

Only one count was recorded for this clone. This chain uses TRBV19 with TRBJ2-7; D is unclear. V shed 4 bases and J shed 6 bases, with 16 bases lying between them. The germline CDR1 and CDR2 sequences are LNHDA and SQIVND (reference sequence). The CDR3 is 14 amino acids. The CDR3 protein is CASSRSIRAAEQYF. For the CDR3, the DNA is TGTGCCAGTAGTAGATCCATAAGGGCGGCCGAGCAGTACTTC.

The chain links TRBV19 to TRBJ2-6; the match to TRBD1 covers 11 bases. With 5 bases clipped from V and 3 bases from J, the junction kept 6 bases outside the gene matches. The CDR3 extends over 17 amino acids. Germline values: CDR1 LNHDA, CDR2 SQIVND (reference sequence). CDR3 protein: CASSLWTGGFGANVLTF. The CDR3 DNA sequence: TGTGCCAGTAGTTTGTGGACAGGGGGCTTTGGGGCCAACGTCCTGACTTTC.

This clone has a single count. This chain uses TRBV5-1 with TRBJ2-7; the D is unclear. This CDR3 contains 13 residues. CDR1 is SGHRS, CDR2 YFSETQ, per germline. Trimming stripped 4 bases from V and 5 bases from J, with 13 bases between. The CDR3: CASSPSNSNEQYF. For the CDR3, the DNA is TGCGCCAGCAGCCCATCTAATTCCAACGAGCAGTACTTC.

The V and J genes are TRBV7-2 and TRBJ1-2; TRBD1 matches 9 bases. V was clipped by 5 bases and J by 6 bases; unmatched bases: 7. Germline values: CDR1 SGHTA, CDR2 FQGNSA. The CDR3 contains 14 residues. CDR3 DNA: TGTGCCAGCAGCCTGGGACAGGGTGTGGATGGCTACACCTTC. This sequence encodes CASSLGQGVDGYTF.